These 20 T cell receptor beta chains were sequenced from one sample in a study of blood T cell repertoires in COVID-19. Produced via immunoSEQ multiplex PCR; TCRdb's table is partial and in-frame only. The data contain 200,000 to 250,000 clones, 70% to 90% of them singletons. Specimen: peripheral blood. Receptors originate from a woman between 40 and 50 years old who had recovered from COVID-19.

The CDR3 sequence is CASSSAGGLGYEQYF. CDR3 sequence (DNA): TGTGCCAGCAGTTCCGCTGGAGGTTTAGGCTACGAGCAGTACTTC. The chain links TRBV28 to TRBJ2-7; TRBD2 is a possible D gene (5 bases). Germline V lookup: CDR1 MDHEN, CDR2 SYDVKM. Deletions cut 4 bases from V and 3 bases from J, with 16 bases between. The CDR3 sequence is 15 residues long.

V gene TRBV19 combines with J gene TRBJ2-3, with 7 bases lining up with TRBD2. The CDR3 is 14 amino acids. V was clipped by 1 base and J by 6 bases; unmatched bases: 4. CDR1 LNHDA and CDR2 SQIVND come from the germline V gene (reference sequence). In DNA, the CDR3 is TGTGCCAGTAGTATAGTGGCGGGAGTTGATACGCAGTATTTT. Its protein product is CASSIVAGVDTQYF.

The count of this clone is one. V and J are TRBV4-1 and TRBJ2-3; the match to TRBD2 covers 10 bases. V lost 3 bases and J lost 3; bases outside the gene matches: 9. Per the germline V gene, CDR1 is MGHRA and CDR2 is YSYEKL. The CDR3 runs 17 residues. For the CDR3, the DNA is TGCGCCAGCAGCCAGGGTAGCGGGGGGCCTTCGACAGATACGCAGTATTTT. This gives the protein CASSQGSGGPSTDTQYF.

V gene TRBV10-3 combines with J gene TRBJ2-7; weak D call: TRBD2 (6 bases). Per the germline V gene, CDR1 is ENHRY and CDR2 is SYGVKD. CDR3 length: 14 amino acids. Trimming cost V 10 bases and J 0 bases, with 16 bases left between them. CDR3 in amino acids: CATRGGASSYEQYF. The CDR3 DNA follows: TGTGCCACCCGCGGCGGGGCCAGCTCCTACGAGCAGTACTTC.

The V gene is TRBV6-6, the J gene TRBJ1-5; D remains ambiguous. Germline V gives CDR1 MNHNY, CDR2 SVGAGI (reference sequence). CDR3 length: 16 residues. Trimming removed 3 bases at V and 0 bases at J, with 12 bases between. In DNA form, the CDR3 reads TGTGCCAGCAGTTATGTTGCGGCTTATAGCAATCAGCCCCAGCATTTT. As protein: CASSYVAAYSNQPQHF.

The J gene is TRBJ1-6, the V gene TRBV6-2 or TRBV6-3; D gene unclear. The CDR3 totals 18 residues. V was trimmed by 0 bases and J by 5 bases, leaving 17 bases between them. Germline V lookup: CDR1 MNHEY, CDR2 SVGEGT. The CDR3 reads CASSYSSIPRTNNSPLHF. In DNA, the CDR3 is TGTGCCAGCAGTTACTCATCGATTCCGAGAACTAATAATTCACCCCTCCACTTT.

The V call is TRBV29-1, the J call TRBJ2-1, with D perhaps matching TRBD1 (6 bases). From germline, CDR1 is SQVTM and CDR2 ANQGSEA. The CDR3 extends over 15 amino acids. V lost 7 bases and J lost 2, with 18 bases in between. CDR3 sequence reads: CSAGKQGTTYNEQFF. CDR3 in DNA: TGCAGCGCCGGGAAACAGGGCACTACCTACAATGAGCAGTTCTTC.

The chain recombines TRBV19 with TRBJ2-1; TRBD1 matches at 9 bases. CDR3 length equals 14 residues. The ends lost 5 bases at V and 6 bases at J; junction bases unmatched: 5. Looked up from germline, CDR1 is LNHDA and CDR2 is SQIVND (reference sequence). The CDR3: CASSLRDRVNEQFF. The DNA for the CDR3 is TGTGCCAGTAGTCTCCGGGACAGGGTCAATGAGCAGTTCTTC.

This clone has a single count. CDR3 residues: CASSSGVDRINEQFF. In nucleotides, the CDR3 is TGTGCCAGCAGCTCCGGAGTAGACCGAATCAATGAGCAGTTCTTC. This chain connects TRBV11-3 to TRBJ2-1; D is ambiguous. Germline CDR1 is SGHNT and CDR2 is YENEEA. There are 15 residues in the CDR3. Trimming removed 4 bases from V and 6 bases from J, with 16 bases in between.

The V and J genes are TRBV28 and TRBJ1-5, with 8 bases that match TRBD1. The CDR3 runs to 15 residues. Germline-derived CDR1 and CDR2 are MDHEN and SYDVKM. The J segment lost 6 bases and the V segment lost 4 bases, leaving 8 bases of the junction unmatched. CDR3 sequence: CASSSNGQGGQPQHF. CDR3 bases: TGTGCCAGCAGTTCCAATGGACAGGGCGGTCAGCCCCAGCATTTT.

This clone was detected only a few times. The chain recombines TRBV5-6 with TRBJ2-7; a weak D match, TRBD2 (6 bases). CDR3 size: 12 residues. Deletions cut 4 bases from V and 13 bases from J, with 18 bases between. The germline gives CDR1 SGHDT, CDR2 YYEEEE. In nucleotides, the CDR3 is TGTGCCAGCAGCGCCGGGACTCCCCAACTATACTTC. Its protein product is CASSAGTPQLYF. Full variable domain (missing parts from reference TRBV5-6 and TRBJ2-7): DAGVTQSPTHLIKTRGQQVTLRCSPKSGHDTVSWYQQALGQGPQFIFQYYEEEERQRGNFPDRFSGHQFPNYSSELNVNALLLGDSALYLCASSAGTPQLYFGPGTRLTVT.

The chain uses TRBV11-2 and TRBJ2-3, with 7 bases identical to TRBD2. Trimming took 6 bases from V and 0 from J; bases not matched to a gene: 6. Germline-derived CDR1 and CDR2 are SGHAT and FQNNGV. CDR3 size: 15 residues. The CDR3 sequence: CASRPTAGSTDTQYF. Written as DNA, the CDR3 is TGTGCCAGCAGGCCTACAGCGGGGAGCACAGATACGCAGTATTTT.

This chain links TRBV29-1 with TRBJ2-1; 9 bases fit TRBD1. After removal of 6 bases from V and 0 bases from J, the junction contained 3 bases not matched to a gene. Germline loops: CDR1 SQVTM, CDR2 ANQGSEA. The CDR3 has 14 residues. The CDR3 here is CSVRQGGSYNEQFF. The CDR3 DNA reads as TGCAGCGTGAGACAGGGGGGCTCCTACAATGAGCAGTTCTTC.

The gene calls are TRBV29-1 and TRBJ1-3, with 8 bases aligning to TRBD1. CDR1 SQVTM and CDR2 ANQGSEA come from the germline V gene. V lost 5 bases, J lost 3 bases, and 6 bases stayed unmatched. The CDR3 loop spans 14 amino acids. CDR3 DNA: TGCAGCGTTCTCGCCGGGACAGGTGGAAACACCATATATTTT. Its translation is CSVLAGTGGNTIYF. Drawing the rest from reference TRBV29-1 and TRBJ1-3, the complete variable domain is SAVISQKPSRDICQRGTSLTIQCQVDSQVTMMFWYRQQPGQSLTLIATANQGSEATYESGFVIDKFPISRPNLTFSTLTVSNMSPEDSSIYLCSVLAGTGGNTIYFGEGSWLTVV.

This chain joins TRBV2 and TRBJ1-5, with 9 positions matching TRBD1. The ends lost 6 bases at V and 1 base at J; junction bases unmatched: 4. The CDR3 runs 15 residues. Germline V gene lookup returns CDR1 SNHLY and CDR2 FYNNEI. The CDR3 loop is CASSRDRVSNQPQHF. In nucleotides, the CDR3 is TGTGCCAGCAGCCGGGACAGGGTGAGCAATCAGCCCCAGCATTTT.

This CDR3 reads CASSFTGTSNTGELFF. In DNA, the CDR3 is TGTGCCAGCAGCTTCACCGGGACTTCGAACACCGGGGAGCTGTTTTTT. This rearrangement joins TRBV3-1 (or the pseudogene TRBV3-2) to TRBJ2-2; D might be TRBD2 (6 bases). CDR1 LGHDT and CDR2 YNNKEL come from the germline V gene (reference sequence). Trimming took off 5 bases at V and 0 bases at J, with 13 bases between the two ends. CDR3 length: 16 residues.

The chain uses TRBV5-1 and TRBJ2-7; TRBD1 agrees at 7 bases. The trim removed 2 bases at V and 3 bases at J, leaving 8 bases unmatched. CDR1 is SGHRS and CDR2 is YFSETQ in the germline V gene. The CDR3 totals 15 residues. DNA for the CDR3: TGCGCCAGCAGCTTAAACAGGGGTTCCTTCTACGAGCAGTACTTC. Protein product: CASSLNRGSFYEQYF.

The V call is TRBV5-1, the J call TRBJ1-6; the match to TRBD1 covers 7 bases. The V gene end was trimmed by 5 bases and the J gene end by 4 bases; junction bases not matched to a gene: 3. This CDR3 region has 14 residues. The V gene's germline CDR1 is SGHRS and CDR2 YFSETQ. The CDR3 reads CASRLQGYNSPLHF. The DNA for the CDR3 is TGCGCCAGCAGACTACAGGGGTATAATTCACCCCTCCACTTT.

V is TRBV30 and J is TRBJ1-3; 9 bases agree with TRBD1. The V gene end was trimmed by 5 bases and the J gene end by 2 bases; junction bases not matched to a gene: 1. Germline V gene data show CDR1 as GTSNPN and CDR2 as SVGIG (reference sequence). The CDR3 loop spans 13 amino acids. The CDR3: CAWGQGPGNTIYF. For the CDR3, the DNA is TGTGCCTGGGGACAGGGGCCTGGAAACACCATATATTTT.

This chain uses TRBV2 with TRBJ1-4; unclear D gene. Germline lookup yields CDR1 SNHLY and CDR2 FYNNEI. Deletions cut 11 bases from V and 11 bases from J, with 18 bases between. This CDR3 contains 12 residues. CDR3 residues: CAGHQEKAKLFF. As DNA, the CDR3 is TGTGCCGGTCACCAGGAAAAGGCTAAACTGTTTTTT.